This paragraph reports one TCR beta chain. This entry belongs to a study of sequential checkpoint blockade in melanoma. Indicated treatment: randomized to nivolumab then ipilimumab (arm A) or the reverse (arm B). No patient had prior DNA-damaging chemotherapy. Sorted cells were live CD3+CD8+, lacking CD19 and CD56, from PBMCs. Sequencing was performed with immunoSEQ multiplex PCR; in TCRdb, only in-frame clones are kept and a portion is missing. Among around 4,500 clones, approximately 60% were seen once, and the ten largest hold roughly 22%. The CDR3 spans 15 residues. CDR1 is LNHNV and CDR2 is YYDKDF in the germline V gene (reference sequence). With V trimmed by 5 bases and J by 4 bases, 3 bases remained unmatched.

The clonotype comes from a human donor with melanoma. This chain links TRBV15 with TRBJ2-1, with 12 bases aligning to TRBD2. The specimen comprised CD8+ T cells sorted from blood (inferred from file names), sampled from a patient given nivolumab and ipilimumab in sequence. For the CDR3, the DNA is TGTGCCACCAGCCTGACTAGCGGGGGATACAATGAGCAGTTCTTC. Translation: CATSLTSGGYNEQFF. The full variable domain, its missing parts supplied by reference TRBV15 and TRBJ2-1, is DAMVIQNPRYQVTQFGKPVTLSCSQTLNHNVMYWYQQKSSQAPKLLFHYYDKDFNNEADTPDNFQSRRPNTSFCFLDIRSPGLGDTAMYLCATSLTSGGYNEQFFGPGTRLTVL.